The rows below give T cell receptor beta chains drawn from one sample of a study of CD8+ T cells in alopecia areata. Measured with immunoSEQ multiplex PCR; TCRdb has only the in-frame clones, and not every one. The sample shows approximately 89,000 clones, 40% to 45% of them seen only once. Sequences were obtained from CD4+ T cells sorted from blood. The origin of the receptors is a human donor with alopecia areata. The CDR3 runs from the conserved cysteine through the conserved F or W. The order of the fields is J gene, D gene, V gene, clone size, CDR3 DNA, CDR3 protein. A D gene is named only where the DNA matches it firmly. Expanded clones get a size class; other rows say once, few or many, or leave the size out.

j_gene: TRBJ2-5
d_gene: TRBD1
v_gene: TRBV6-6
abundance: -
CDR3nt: TGTGCCAGCAGTGCTACCTCGGGACAGGGAAAAGAGACCCAGTACTTC
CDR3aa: CASSATSGQGKETQYF

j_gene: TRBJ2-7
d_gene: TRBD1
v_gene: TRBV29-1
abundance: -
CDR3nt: TGCAGCGCCCGAGGACAGGGGGCTGGGGAGCAGTACTTC
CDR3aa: CSARGQGAGEQYF

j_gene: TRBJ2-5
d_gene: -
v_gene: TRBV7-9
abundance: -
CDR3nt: TGTGCCAGCAGCTCTGGATTAGAGACCCAGTACTTC
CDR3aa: CASSSGLETQYF

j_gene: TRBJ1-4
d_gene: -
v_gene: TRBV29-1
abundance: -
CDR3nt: TGCAGCGTCCAAGCGCCAACTAATGAAAAACTGTTTTTT
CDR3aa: CSVQAPTNEKLFF

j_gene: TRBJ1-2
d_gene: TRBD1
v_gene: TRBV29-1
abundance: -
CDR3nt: TGCAGCGTAGGGACAGGGGTTGGCTACACCTTC
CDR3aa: CSVGTGVGYTF

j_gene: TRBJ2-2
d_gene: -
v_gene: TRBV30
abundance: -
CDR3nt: TGTGCCTGGAGTGTCGTTCCCGGGGAGCTGTTTTTT
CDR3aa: CAWSVVPGELFF

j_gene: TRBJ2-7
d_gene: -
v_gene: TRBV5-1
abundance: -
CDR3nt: TGCGCCAGCAGCCCCACAAGGGGCAGGGCGACCGAGCAGTACTTC
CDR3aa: CASSPTRGRATEQYF

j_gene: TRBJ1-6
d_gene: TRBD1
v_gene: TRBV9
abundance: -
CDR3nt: TGTGCCAGCAGCGGGACAGGATCCCCCCTCCACTTT
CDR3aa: CASSGTGSPLHF

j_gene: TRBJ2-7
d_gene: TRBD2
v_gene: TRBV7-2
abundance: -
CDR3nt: TGTGCCAGCAGCATTCTCGGGAGGGAGCAGTACTTC
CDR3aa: CASSILGREQYF

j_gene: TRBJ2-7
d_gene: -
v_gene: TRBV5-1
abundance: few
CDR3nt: TGCGCCAGCAGCTTGGAACAGGCGGTTCGGCGCGAGCAGTACTTC
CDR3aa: CASSLEQAVRREQYF

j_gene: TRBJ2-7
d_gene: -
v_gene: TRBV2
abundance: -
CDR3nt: TGTGCCAGCACCGGGACGCCCTCCTACGAGCAGTACTTC
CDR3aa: CASTGTPSYEQYF

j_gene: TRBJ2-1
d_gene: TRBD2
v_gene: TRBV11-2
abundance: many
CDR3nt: TGTGCCAGCAGCTTGATTGGGACTAGGAATGAGCAGTTCTTC
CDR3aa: CASSLIGTRNEQFF

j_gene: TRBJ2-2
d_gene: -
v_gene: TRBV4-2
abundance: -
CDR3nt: TGTGCCAGCAGCCAAGATGGAGGACCTAACACCGGGGAGCTGTTTTTT
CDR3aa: CASSQDGGPNTGELFF

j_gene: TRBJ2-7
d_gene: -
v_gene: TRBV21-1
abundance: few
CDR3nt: TGTGCCAGCAGCAAAGGTCTACTACTTAGCGGGAGTGTTCTCTACGAGCAGTACTTC
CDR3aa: CASSKGLLLSGSVLYEQYF

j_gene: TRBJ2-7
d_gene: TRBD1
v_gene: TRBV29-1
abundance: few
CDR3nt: TGCAGCGTACGGACAGGGAACGAGCAGTACTTC
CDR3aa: CSVRTGNEQYF

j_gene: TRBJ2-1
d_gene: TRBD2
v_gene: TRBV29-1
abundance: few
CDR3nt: TGCAGCGTTGACGAGCGGGAGGGCAATGAGCAGTTCTTC
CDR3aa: CSVDEREGNEQFF

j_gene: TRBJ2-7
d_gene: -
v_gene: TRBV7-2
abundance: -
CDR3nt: TGTGCCAGCAGCTTAGGGTACTTTCGCGAGCAGTACTTC
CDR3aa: CASSLGYFREQYF

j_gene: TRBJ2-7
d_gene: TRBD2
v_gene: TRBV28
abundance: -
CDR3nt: TGTGCCAGCAGTTTGTCCGGGAGGGCCTACGAGCAGTACTTC
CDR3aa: CASSLSGRAYEQYF

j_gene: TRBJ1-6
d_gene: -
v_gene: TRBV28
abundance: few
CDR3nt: TGTGCCAGCAGTTTGGGCAATAATTCACCCCTCCACTTT
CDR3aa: CASSLGNNSPLHF

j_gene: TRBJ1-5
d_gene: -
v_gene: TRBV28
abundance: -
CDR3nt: TGTGCCAGCAGTTTCACAGGGTCTAGTCAGCCCCAGCATTTT
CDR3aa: CASSFTGSSQPQHF

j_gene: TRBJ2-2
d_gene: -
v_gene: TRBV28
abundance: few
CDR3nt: TGTGCCAGCAGCTCAAGCGGAGCGGGCAACACCGGGGAGCTGTTTTTT
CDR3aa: CASSSSGAGNTGELFF

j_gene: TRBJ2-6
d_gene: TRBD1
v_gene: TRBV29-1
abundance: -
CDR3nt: TGCAGCGTCCTCGGCAGGGGGCTGTCCTCTGGGGCCAACGTCCTGACTTTC
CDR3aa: CSVLGRGLSSGANVLTF

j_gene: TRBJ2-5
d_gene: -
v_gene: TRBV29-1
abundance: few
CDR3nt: TGCAGCGTTTCGTCCGGGAAAGAGACCCAGTACTTC
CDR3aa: CSVSSGKETQYF

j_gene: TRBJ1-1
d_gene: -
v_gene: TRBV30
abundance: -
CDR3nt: TGTGCCTGGTTCTCGACTATCGCGAACACTGAAGCTTTCTTT
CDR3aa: CAWFSTIANTEAFF

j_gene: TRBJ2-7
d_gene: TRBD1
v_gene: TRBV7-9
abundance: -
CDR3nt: TGTGCCAGCAGTTTTACAGGGGACGAGCAGTACTTC
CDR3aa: CASSFTGDEQYF

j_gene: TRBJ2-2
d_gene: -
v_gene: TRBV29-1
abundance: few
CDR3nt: TGCAGCACCTCCGGAAACGGGCGTACCGGGGAGCTGTTTTTT
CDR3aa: CSTSGNGRTGELFF

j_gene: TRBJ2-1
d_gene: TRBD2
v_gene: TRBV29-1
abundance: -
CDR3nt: TGCAGCGTTGAACGGACTAGCGGGAATGATGAGCAGTTCTTC
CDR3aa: CSVERTSGNDEQFF

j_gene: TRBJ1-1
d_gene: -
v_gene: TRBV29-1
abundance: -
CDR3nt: TGCAGCGTCCTGGACAGCACTGAAGCTTTCTTT
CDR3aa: CSVLDSTEAFF

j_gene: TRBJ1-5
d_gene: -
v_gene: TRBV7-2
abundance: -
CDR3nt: TGTGCCAGCAGCTTATCGGGGAATCAGCCCCAGCATTTT
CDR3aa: CASSLSGNQPQHF

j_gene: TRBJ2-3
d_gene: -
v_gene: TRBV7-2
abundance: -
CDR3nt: TGTGCCAGCAGGAACACAGATACGCAGTATTTT
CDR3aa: CASRNTDTQYF

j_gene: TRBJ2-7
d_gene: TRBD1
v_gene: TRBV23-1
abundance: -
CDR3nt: TGCGCCAGCAGTCAACTAGACAGGGGGCTCTCCTACGAGCAGTACTTC
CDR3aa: CASSQLDRGLSYEQYF

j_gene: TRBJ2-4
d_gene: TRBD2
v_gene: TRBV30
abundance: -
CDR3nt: TGTGCCTGCGACTCCACTAGCGGGGGGCCCGGGAACATTCAGTACTTC
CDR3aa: CACDSTSGGPGNIQYF

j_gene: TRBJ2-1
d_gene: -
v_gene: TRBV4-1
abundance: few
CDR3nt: TGCGCCAGCAGCCGTCGAGGGGGAACGGGTTGGAATGAGCAGTTCTTC
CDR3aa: CASSRRGGTGWNEQFF

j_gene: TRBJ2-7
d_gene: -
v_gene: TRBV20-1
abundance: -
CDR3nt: TGCAGTGCTGGGGCCCCCTACGAGCAGTACTTC
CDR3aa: CSAGAPYEQYF

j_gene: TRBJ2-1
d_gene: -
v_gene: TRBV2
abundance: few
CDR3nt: TGTGCCAGCAGGGCGACTATAAACTCCTACAATGAGCAGTTCTTC
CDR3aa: CASRATINSYNEQFF

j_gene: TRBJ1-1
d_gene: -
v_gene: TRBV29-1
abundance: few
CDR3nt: TGCAGCGTTGACCCACTCAATCTACAAAGGGGGAACACTGAAGCTTTCTTT
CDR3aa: CSVDPLNLQRGNTEAFF

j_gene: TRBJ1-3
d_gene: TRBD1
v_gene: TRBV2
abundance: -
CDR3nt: TGTGCCAGCAGTGAAGGGGGACAGCTCTCTGGAAACACCATATATTTT
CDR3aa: CASSEGGQLSGNTIYF

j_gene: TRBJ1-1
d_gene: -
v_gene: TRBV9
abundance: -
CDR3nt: TGTGCCAGCAGCGTAGGTGTCGGCTCTGAAGCTTTCTTT
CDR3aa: CASSVGVGSEAFF

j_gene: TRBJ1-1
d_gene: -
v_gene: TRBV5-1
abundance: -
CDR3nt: TGCGCCAGCAAGGAGAACACTGAAGCTTTCTTT
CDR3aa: CASKENTEAFF

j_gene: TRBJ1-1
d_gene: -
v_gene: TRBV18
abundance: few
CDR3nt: TGTGCCAGCTCACCAAACTCGGAGGGCGAAACTTTCTTT
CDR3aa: CASSPNSEGETFF

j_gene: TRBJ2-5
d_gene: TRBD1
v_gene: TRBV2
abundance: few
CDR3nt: TGTGCCAGCAGTTTCGACAGGGCGGAGACCCAGTACTTC
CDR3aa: CASSFDRAETQYF

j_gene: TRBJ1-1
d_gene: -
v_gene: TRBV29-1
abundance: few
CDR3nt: TGCAGCGTCGCTAGATTACTGAACACTGAAGCTTTCTTT
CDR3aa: CSVARLLNTEAFF

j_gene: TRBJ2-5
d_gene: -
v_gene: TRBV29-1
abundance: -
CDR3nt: TGCAGCGTTGACATCGGCAGGGGTCGAGAGACCCAGTACTTC
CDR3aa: CSVDIGRGRETQYF

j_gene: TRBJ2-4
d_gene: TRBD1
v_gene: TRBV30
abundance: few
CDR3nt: TGTGCCTGGAGGGACAGGGGATCGGACATTCAGTACTTC
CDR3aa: CAWRDRGSDIQYF

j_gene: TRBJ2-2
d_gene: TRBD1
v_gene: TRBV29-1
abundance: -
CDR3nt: TGCAGCGTTGCGAGACAGGGGTACGGGGAGCTGTTTTTT
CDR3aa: CSVARQGYGELFF

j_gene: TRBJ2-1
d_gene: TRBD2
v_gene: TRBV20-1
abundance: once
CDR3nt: TGCAGTGTGGGGGGGATGAATGAGCAGTTCTTC
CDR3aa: CSVGGMNEQFF

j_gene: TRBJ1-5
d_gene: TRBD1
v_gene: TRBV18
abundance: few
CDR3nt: TGTGCCAGCTCACCGGGACAGGGCAATCAGCCCCAGCATTTT
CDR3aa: CASSPGQGNQPQHF

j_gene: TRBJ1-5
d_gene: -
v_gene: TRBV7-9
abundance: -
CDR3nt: TGTGCCAGCAGCAGGACAGCCGATCAGCCCCAGCATTTT
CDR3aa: CASSRTADQPQHF

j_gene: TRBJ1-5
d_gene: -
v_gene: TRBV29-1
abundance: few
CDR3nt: TGCAGCGTTGCGGGGGTGCAGGGTCAGCCCCAGCATTTT
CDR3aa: CSVAGVQGQPQHF